This T cell receptor (beta chain) was sequenced for a study of cytomegalovirus exposure and HLA in healthy donors. From germline, CDR1 is MNHEY and CDR2 SMNVEV (reference sequence). This CDR3 has 14 residues. V was pared by 5 bases and J by 9 bases, with 9 bases of the junction left unmatched. Points from the study as a whole: Listed as cytomegalovirus-associated were 164 TCR beta chains. A few chains tied to CMV proved CMV antigen-specific in vitro. Reportedly, diagnosis of cytomegalovirus status by the classifier showed high specificity and sensitivity.

As for this clone: Antigen specificity is unknown.

The donors were in the approximately 120-subject validation cohort; that cohort was separate from the roughly 660-subject first cohort. The protocol was immunoSEQ multiplex PCR, while the TCRdb copy is restricted to in-frame clones and leaves out a portion. Of 110,000 to 150,000 clones listed, less than 95% are singletons. The receptor was derived from a man aged 18-30 years in good health and CMV-seropositive. Sequencing was performed on PBMCs. The chain is built from TRBV27 and TRBJ1-5, with 8 positions matching TRBD1. CDR3 DNA: TGTGCCAGCAGTCCCCGGACAGGGAGGGCGCCCCAGCATTTT. Protein: CASSPRTGRAPQHF.